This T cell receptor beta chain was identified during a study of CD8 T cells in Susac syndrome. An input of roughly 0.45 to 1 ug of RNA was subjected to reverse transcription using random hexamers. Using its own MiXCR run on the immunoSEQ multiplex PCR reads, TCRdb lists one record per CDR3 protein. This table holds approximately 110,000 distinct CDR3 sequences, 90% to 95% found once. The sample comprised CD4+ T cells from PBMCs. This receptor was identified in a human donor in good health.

The CDR3 bases are TGTGCCAGCAGCGTAGCCCCCCTCGATGCCTACGAGCAGTACTTC. Its translation: CASSVAPLDAYEQYF. This chain connects TRBV9 to TRBJ2-7; no reliable D call. V shed 0 bases and J shed 2 bases, with 12 bases lying between them. The germline V gene has CDR1 SGDLS and CDR2 YYNGEE. The CDR3 spans 15 residues.